Included here is one T cell receptor (beta chain) sequence, with context. The data belong to a study of CD8 T cells in Susac syndrome. Reverse transcription of roughly 0.5 to 1 ug RNA was carried out with random hexamers. Each CDR3 protein is one row after TCRdb ran MiXCR on the immunoSEQ multiplex PCR reads. The repertoire holds approximately 200,000 distinct CDR3 sequences, with roughly 94% as singletons. This clonotype originated in a human donor with multiple sclerosis. Sequencing was done on a sample of CD4+ T cells from PBMCs.

CDR3 amino acids: CAWSWGQGLGDEQFF. For the CDR3, the DNA is TGTGCCTGGAGTTGGGGACAGGGTCTGGGAGATGAGCAGTTCTTC. The chain recombines TRBV30 with TRBJ2-1, with 9 bases aligning to TRBD1. There are 15 residues in the CDR3. From germline, CDR1 is GTSNPN and CDR2 SVGIG (reference sequence). The V and J ends lost 2 bases and 8 bases, in that order; junction bases with no gene match: 10.